The 32 T cell receptor beta chains below were found in one sample sequenced in a study of control samples from healthy donors and cancer patients. Only in-frame clones appear in the TCRdb table, and some are missing; sequencing was by immunoSEQ multiplex PCR. The data contain 100,000 to 150,000 clones, around nine tenths of them singletons. The material sequenced was blood. These receptors all come from a man between 25 and 39 years old in good health.

The rearrangement joins TRBV18 to TRBJ2-5; D tentatively fits TRBD1 or TRBD2 (5 bases each). Looked up from germline, CDR1 is KGHSH and CDR2 is LQKENI. The CDR3 extends over 13 amino acids. Trimming cost V 4 bases and J 3 bases, with 9 bases left between them. CDR3 DNA: TGTGCCAGCTCACTCGGGACGGAAGAGACCCAGTACTTC. This gives the protein CASSLGTEETQYF.

V is TRBV4-2 and J is TRBJ1-4, with 8 positions matching TRBD1. CDR1 is LGHNA and CDR2 is YNFKEQ in the germline V gene. The ends lost 0 bases at V and 7 bases at J; junction bases unmatched: 4. The CDR3 has 15 amino acids. The CDR3 here is CASSQDPRGREKLFF. The DNA of the CDR3 is TGTGCCAGCAGCCAAGATCCCAGGGGGCGTGAAAAACTGTTTTTT.

The chain has TRBV6-4 and TRBJ2-2; D assignment may be TRBD1 or TRBD2 (7 bases each). With 6 bases removed from V and 6 bases from J, the gap between germline ends came to 11 bases. The CDR3 has 13 residues. Looked up from germline, CDR1 is MRHNA and CDR2 is SNTAGT. CDR3 region: CASSPGGAGELFF. In DNA form, the CDR3 reads TGTGCCAGCAGCCCAGGGGGGGCCGGGGAGCTGTTTTTT.

V and J are TRBV4-1 and TRBJ1-6; D is possibly TRBD1 (6 bases). The CDR3 sequence is 15 residues long. CDR1 and CDR2 (germline): MGHRA, YSYEKL. The V and J ends lost 5 bases and 5 bases respectively, with 13 bases between them. CDR3 DNA: TGCGCCAGCAGCGTGAGGGGGGGTAATAATTCACCCCTCCACTTT. Protein product: CASSVRGGNNSPLHF.

The V gene is TRBV7-9, the J gene TRBJ1-3; 7 positions agree with TRBD1. V dropped 5 bases and J dropped 0; count of bases not matched to a gene: 7. CDR1 is SEHNR and CDR2 is FQNEAQ in the germline V gene (reference sequence). The CDR3 is 16 amino acids. The DNA for the CDR3 is TGTGCCAGCAGCAAACCCGGGACAGTCTCTGGAAACACCATATATTTT. Translating gives CASSKPGTVSGNTIYF.

The chain joins TRBV30 to TRBJ1-1, with D possibly being TRBD1 (5 bases). This CDR3 is 13 amino acids long. Trimming removed 2 bases from V and 1 base from J, with 8 bases in between. CDR1 and CDR2 from the germline V gene are GTSNPN and SVGIG (reference sequence). CDR3 nucleotides: TGTGCCTGGAGTCTACAGGAGAACACTGAAGCTTTCTTT. It yields the protein CAWSLQENTEAFF.

The chain is built from TRBV7-8 and TRBJ1-2, with a tentative D call TRBD1 (5 bases). Germline-derived CDR1 and CDR2 are SGHVS and FQNEAQ. The CDR3 contains 14 residues. V dropped 5 bases and J dropped 1 base, with 11 bases sitting between them. As DNA, the CDR3 is TGTGCCAGCAGCCAGTCGGGGGTTAACTATGGCTACACCTTC. This translates into CASSQSGVNYGYTF.

The chain joins TRBV5-4 to TRBJ2-2; TRBD1 matches at 11 bases. V shed 3 bases, J shed 7 bases, and the junction held 5 bases outside the gene matches. Looked up from germline, CDR1 is SGHNT and CDR2 is YYREEE (reference sequence). The CDR3 totals 15 residues. The CDR3 bases are TGTGCCAGCAGCTCCGGGACAGGGGGATTCGGGGAGCTGTTTTTT. Translation: CASSSGTGGFGELFF.

This clone was seen more than once but under ten times. The chain links TRBV2 to TRBJ1-5; TRBD1 might be the D (6 bases). Germline V CDR1 and CDR2: SNHLY, FYNNEI. The CDR3 has 16 residues. The germline V and J ends were trimmed by 4 bases and 4 bases, with 17 bases remaining between them. The CDR3 bases are TGTGCCAGCAGTGGGCAGGGGCCTACTCTAAATCAGCCCCAGCATTTT. It specifies CASSGQGPTLNQPQHF. Filled out from reference TRBV2 and TRBJ1-5, the complete variable domain reads EPEVTQTPSHQVTQMGQEVILRCVPISNHLYFYWYRQILGQKVEFLVSFYNNEISEKSEIFDDQFSVERPDGSNFTLKIRSTKLEDSAMYFCASSGQGPTLNQPQHFGDGTRLSIL.

The V and J genes are TRBV30 and TRBJ1-1; unclear D gene. Germline V gene data show CDR1 as GTSNPN and CDR2 as SVGIG (reference sequence). The CDR3 loop spans 17 amino acids. V shed 4 bases and J shed 3 bases, with 24 bases lying between them. CDR3 loop: CAWKHLLYSRAYTEAFF. The CDR3 nucleotides are TGTGCCTGGAAGCACCTCCTTTACAGCCGGGCTTACACTGAAGCTTTCTTT.

The chain carries TRBV24-1 and TRBJ2-3; a possible D gene is TRBD1 (5 bases). V was trimmed by 10 bases and J by 5 bases, leaving 9 bases between them. The CDR3 has 11 residues. Germline V lookup: CDR1 KGHDR, CDR2 SFDVKD. The CDR3 loop is CATGVEDTQYF. CDR3 bases: TGTGCCACAGGGGTTGAAGATACGCAGTATTTT.

CDR3 loop: CASSPLAAGNQPQHF. The CDR3 DNA is TGTGCCAGCAGTCCTTTGGCGGCAGGGAATCAGCCCCAGCATTTT. The chain employs TRBV2 and TRBJ1-5; possible D gene TRBD1, 5 bases. The CDR3 runs 15 residues. V lost 5 bases, J lost 4 bases, and 15 bases lay in between. Per the germline V gene, CDR1 is SNHLY and CDR2 is FYNNEI.

CDR3 protein: CASSVEPGLAQYF. The CDR3 bases are TGTGCCAGCAGCGTAGAGCCCGGCTTGGCGCAGTATTTT. The J gene is TRBJ2-3, the V gene TRBV9; D is undetermined. This CDR3 spans 13 amino acids. CDR1 and CDR2 from the germline V gene are SGDLS and YYNGEE. The V and J ends lost 0 bases and 10 bases respectively, with 12 bases between them.

This chain uses TRBV3-1 (or the pseudogene TRBV3-2) with TRBJ1-2; tentative D call: TRBD1 (6 bases). The CDR3 covers 15 residues. CDR1 and CDR2 (germline): LGHDT, YNNKEL (reference sequence). V lost 0 bases and J lost 2, with 10 bases in between. In nucleotides, the CDR3 is TGTGCCAGCAGCCAAGATTTAGGGGGAAACTATGGCTACACCTTC. As protein: CASSQDLGGNYGYTF.

The chain has TRBV27 and TRBJ1-5; D gene uncertain. This CDR3 has 16 residues. Deletions cut 4 bases from V and 3 bases from J, with 16 bases between. CDR1 is MNHEY, CDR2 SMNVEV, per germline (reference sequence). In DNA form, the CDR3 reads TGTGCCAGCAGTTCCTCTCCCCCCCGACCCAATCAGCCCCAGCATTTT. Its protein is CASSSSPPRPNQPQHF.

The rearrangement joins TRBV6-1 to TRBJ2-1; D perhaps matches TRBD2 (5 bases). The CDR3 covers 15 residues. V was shortened by 1 base and J by 2 bases, with 9 bases between the two germline ends. Germline CDR1 and CDR2: MNHNS and SASEGT. CDR3 residues: CASSEEPGTYNEQFF. The CDR3, as DNA: TGTGCCAGCAGTGAAGAACCGGGAACCTACAATGAGCAGTTCTTC.

This clone appeared a few times. In DNA form, the CDR3 reads TGTGCCAGCAGTTACAGGGGTAGCAATCAGCCCCAGCATTTT. Translated, it gives CASSYRGSNQPQHF. The J gene is TRBJ1-5, the V gene TRBV27; TRBD1 matches 7 bases. CDR1 is MNHEY, CDR2 SMNVEV, per germline (reference sequence). J was trimmed by 0 bases and V by 4 bases; bases with no gene match: 0. The CDR3 sequence is 14 residues long.

The chain has TRBV3-1 (or the pseudogene TRBV3-2) and TRBJ1-6; weak D call: TRBD1 (5 bases). The CDR3 consists of 15 residues. Trimming took 0 bases from V and 10 from J, leaving 13 bases between them. Germline CDR1 LGHDT, CDR2 YNNKEL (reference sequence). CDR3 amino acids: CASSQDPGSGSPLHF. Written as DNA, the CDR3 is TGTGCCAGCAGCCAAGACCCAGGGAGTGGATCACCCCTCCACTTT.

In this sample, this clone turned up a few times. The V and J genes are TRBV3-1 (or the pseudogene TRBV3-2) and TRBJ1-5, with D possibly matching TRBD1 (5 bases). Trimming shortened V by 6 bases and J by 7 bases, and 13 bases separated the two germline ends. This CDR3 spans 13 amino acids. The germline gives CDR1 LGHDT, CDR2 YNNKEL (reference sequence). CDR3: CASSPKWDQPQHF. The CDR3 DNA follows: TGTGCCAGCAGTCCCAAATGGGACCAGCCCCAGCATTTT.

The chain recombines TRBV24-1 with TRBJ2-7; no firm D call. CDR3 size: 12 residues. The germline CDR1 and CDR2 sequences are KGHDR and SFDVKD. V lost 1 base, J lost 4 bases, and 4 bases lay in between. In DNA, the CDR3 is TGTGCCACCAGTGATTTAGGGTACGAGCAGTACTTC. Encoded protein: CATSDLGYEQYF.

The V call is TRBV10-3, the J call TRBJ2-7, with a tentative D call TRBD2 (6 bases). Germline CDR1 and CDR2: ENHRY and SYGVKD. The V and J ends lost 4 bases and 2 bases respectively, with 12 bases between them. The CDR3 sequence is 14 residues long. CDR3: CAISGGTVTYEQYF. The CDR3 DNA sequence: TGTGCCATCAGTGGTGGGACTGTTACCTACGAGCAGTACTTC.

V usage is TRBV6-6 and J usage is TRBJ2-2, with 8 bases matching TRBD1. Per germline, CDR1 MNHNY and CDR2 SVGAGI (reference sequence). This CDR3 comprises 15 residues. The V gene end was trimmed by 6 bases and the J gene end by 1 base; junction bases not matched to a gene: 4. The DNA for the CDR3 is TGTGCCAGCAGGGGCGGGACAGGGAACACCGGGGAGCTGTTTTTT. The encoded protein is CASRGGTGNTGELFF.

CDR3 region: CASSYSGGRGNSPLHF. The CDR3 DNA reads TGTGCCAGCAGTTACTCTGGAGGGAGAGGGAATTCACCCCTCCACTTT. This chain links TRBV6-5 with TRBJ1-6, with unresolved D. CDR3 length: 16 amino acids. Germline assignment: CDR1 MNHEY and CDR2 SVGAGI. V was pared by 0 bases and J by 7 bases, with 13 bases between.

The V and J genes are TRBV30 and TRBJ1-4; the match to TRBD1 covers 9 bases. The CDR3 spans 13 residues. The junction had 2 bases not matched to a gene; V was cut back by 4 bases and J by 5 bases. Germline CDR1 and CDR2: GTSNPN and SVGIG (reference sequence). The CDR3 sequence: CAWTGTGNEKLFF. The DNA for the CDR3 is TGTGCCTGGACCGGGACAGGGAATGAAAAACTGTTTTTT.

The rearrangement joins TRBV9 to TRBJ1-4; possible D gene TRBD1, 6 bases. CDR3 length: 16 residues. V lost 7 bases to trimming and J lost 0 bases, with 16 bases between them. Germline V gene lookup returns CDR1 SGDLS and CDR2 YYNGEE. CDR3 in DNA: TGTGCCAGCTCCGCCGGACAGTCCACAACTAATGAAAAACTGTTTTTT. Translating gives CASSAGQSTTNEKLFF.

V and J are TRBV5-1 and TRBJ2-5; possibly TRBD2 for D (5 bases). CDR1 is SGHRS and CDR2 is YFSETQ in the germline V gene. Trimming took off 1 base at V and 5 bases at J, with 12 bases between the two ends. The CDR3 is made up of 14 amino acids. In nucleotides, the CDR3 is TGCGCCAGCAGCTTGATTGAGGGCTGGGAGACCCAGTACTTC. It yields the protein CASSLIEGWETQYF.

The chain couples TRBV2 to TRBJ1-6; perhaps TRBD1 as D (6 bases). Germline CDR1 and CDR2: SNHLY and FYNNEI. The V end was cut by 6 bases, the J end by 7 bases, with 13 bases between. The CDR3 consists of 14 residues. CDR3 region: CASSGGPTNSPLHF. CDR3 coding DNA: TGTGCCAGCAGCGGGGGGCCGACGAATTCACCCCTCCACTTT.

The chain has TRBV4-1 and TRBJ2-2; 10 bases match TRBD1. CDR1 and CDR2 (germline): MGHRA, YSYEKL. The junction had 6 bases not matched to a gene; V was cut back by 4 bases and J by 7 bases. This CDR3 has 15 amino acids. The CDR3 DNA is TGCGCCAGCAGCCCTCAAGGGACAGGGGACGGGGAGCTGTTTTTT. This encodes CASSPQGTGDGELFF.

This clone was detected ten times or more. The chain links TRBV2 to TRBJ1-1; D is unresolved. Germline V CDR1 and CDR2: SNHLY, FYNNEI. V shed 7 bases and J shed 4 bases, with 16 bases lying between them. The CDR3 has 14 amino acids. This chain's CDR3 is CASIQAWASTEAFF. CDR3 nucleotides: TGTGCCAGCATCCAGGCATGGGCGAGCACTGAAGCTTTCTTT. The full variable domain, completed using reference TRBV2 and TRBJ1-1, is EPEVTQTPSHQVTQMGQEVILRCVPISNHLYFYWYRQILGQKVEFLVSFYNNEISEKSEIFDDQFSVERPDGSNFTLKIRSTKLEDSAMYFCASIQAWASTEAFFGQGTRLTVV.

The sample holds one count of this clone. This sequence joins TRBV3-1 (or the pseudogene TRBV3-2) and TRBJ2-5; TRBD2 matches at 10 bases. CDR3 length: 15 amino acids. The V and J ends lost 5 bases and 4 bases, in that order; junction bases with no gene match: 7. Germline V lookup: CDR1 LGHDT, CDR2 YNNKEL (reference sequence). The CDR3 here is CASSYQRGGRETQYF. The CDR3 DNA sequence: TGTGCCAGCAGCTATCAGCGGGGGGGCAGAGAGACCCAGTACTTC.

This clone appeared a single time. The V and J genes are TRBV19 and TRBJ2-1; 14 bases fit TRBD2. The germline gives CDR1 LNHDA, CDR2 SQIVND (reference sequence). This CDR3 comprises 16 residues. V was pared by 6 bases and J by 8 bases, with 9 bases of the junction left unmatched. This chain's CDR3 is CASSPEVGLAGDEQFF. The CDR3 coding sequence is TGTGCCAGTAGCCCGGAGGTGGGACTAGCGGGGGATGAGCAGTTCTTC.

The V and J genes are TRBV10-2 and TRBJ1-1; possible D gene TRBD1, 5 bases. Trimming stripped 2 bases from V and 3 bases from J, with 7 bases between. Germline V CDR1 and CDR2: WSHSY, SAAADI. The CDR3 covers 13 residues. The CDR3 DNA reads as TGCGCCAGCAGTGAGGGGGCGTACACTGAAGCTTTCTTT. Protein: CASSEGAYTEAFF.